This T cell receptor beta chain appears in the sequencing data of a study of T cell changes during pregnancy in multiple sclerosis. V lost 2 bases, J lost 0 bases, and 5 bases stayed unmatched. Germline assignment: CDR1 KGHSH and CDR2 LQKENI. The CDR3 runs 16 residues. Assay used: immunoSEQ multiplex PCR; TCRdb lists only in-frame clones, some missing. The sample contains about 50,000 clones, about nine tenths of which appear only once. This specimen consisted of CD4+ T cells from peripheral blood mononuclear cells, obtained in the second trimester of pregnancy. The sequence came from a female donor with multiple sclerosis, enrolled in a pregnancy study. The chain recombines TRBV18 with TRBJ1-2; 8 nucleotides match TRBD1. CDR3 coding DNA: TGTGCCAGCTCACCAAGAAAGGACAGGGCTAACTATGGCTACACCTTC. Protein: CASSPRKDRANYGYTF.